What follows describes a single TCR beta chain. One end of the junction fails to match germline, which may point to a read error. Authors' methods: Estimation of nucleated cell counts was performed using reference gene primer amplification. Repertoires were generated with immunoSEQ multiplex PCR, while TCRdb's copy carries only in-frame clones and drops some. That table gives V, J and clone size, and the DNA gave D and trimming. In the table there are 140,000 or so clones, roughly 85% of which are singletons. This entry is derived from a study of blood T cell repertoires in COVID-19. Study as a whole: T cells, B-cell-depleted T cells, or PBMCs supplied cDNA or gDNA.

Germline lookup yields CDR1 SGHRS and CDR2 YFSETQ. The CDR3 totals 17 residues. The V gene is TRBV5-1, the J gene TRBJ2-2; D remains ambiguous. This sequence originates from a human donor with acute or convalescent COVID-19. The donor label of this sample is uncertain. Sequencing used peripheral blood. The CDR3 nucleotides are TGCGCCAGCAGTTTGGAGCCCGCCCCAACGAACACCGGGGAGCTGTTTTTT. Amino acids: CASSLEPAPTNTGELFF.